These 30 T cell receptor beta chains were sequenced from one sample in a study of blood T cell repertoires in COVID-19. Using immunoSEQ multiplex PCR, the repertoire was profiled, and TCRdb retains in-frame clones only, with some absent. The table lists about 100,000 clones, approximately 90% of them singletons. The specimen sequenced was peripheral blood. The source is a man aged 45-60 years with active COVID-19.

V usage is TRBV13 and J usage is TRBJ1-2, with D uncertain. The CDR3 spans 15 residues. Trimming took off 9 bases at V and 2 bases at J, with 19 bases between the two ends. Germline V gene data show CDR1 as PRHDT and CDR2 as FYEKMQ (reference sequence). In nucleotides, the CDR3 is TGTGCCAGTAACCTACGAGCGGGCCCGAACTATGGCTACACCTTC. It codes for CASNLRAGPNYGYTF.

This chain connects TRBV7-2 to TRBJ1-6; no clear D gene. This CDR3 has 15 amino acids. CDR1 and CDR2 (germline): SGHTA, FQGNSA. V was shortened by 0 bases and J by 10 bases, with 13 bases between the two germline ends. The CDR3 loop is CASSLAEGGRSPLHF. The DNA for the CDR3 is TGTGCCAGCAGCTTAGCGGAGGGAGGGAGATCACCCCTCCACTTT.

The V and J genes are TRBV6-5 and TRBJ1-1; TRBD1 agrees at 8 bases. CDR3 size: 14 residues. V gave up 2 bases and J gave up 6 bases; unmatched junction bases: 5. Germline loops: CDR1 MNHEY, CDR2 SVGAGI. CDR3 DNA: TGTGCCAGCAGTTACGGGTTGACAGGGGCTGAAGCTTTCTTT. Translation: CASSYGLTGAEAFF.

The chain employs TRBV2 and TRBJ1-1; TRBD1 might be the D (6 bases). The V and J ends lost 6 bases and 10 bases respectively, with 12 bases between them. CDR3 length: 11 residues. CDR1 is SNHLY and CDR2 is FYNNEI in the germline V gene. The CDR3 loop reads CASRVDSRAFF. CDR3 nucleotide sequence: TGTGCCAGCAGGGTGGACAGTAGAGCTTTCTTT.

This sequence joins TRBV2 and TRBJ2-1, with a weak D call TRBD1 (5 bases). V was trimmed by 1 base and J by 9 bases, leaving 13 bases between them. This CDR3 comprises 14 residues. From germline, CDR1 is SNHLY and CDR2 FYNNEI. The DNA for the CDR3 is TGTGCCAGCAGTGAAGGCCCCAGGGAAGGTGAGCAGTTCTTC. Translation: CASSEGPREGEQFF.

This clone was recorded a few times. V is TRBV18 and J is TRBJ2-7, with 12 bases fitting TRBD2. From germline, CDR1 is KGHSH and CDR2 LQKENI. There are 17 residues in the CDR3. Losses at the gene ends were 3 bases for V and 1 base for J; bases not matched to a gene: 7. The CDR3 DNA sequence: TGTGCCAGCTCACCCCCGGGACTAGCGGGCGATTCCTACGAGCAGTACTTC. It specifies CASSPPGLAGDSYEQYF.

The rearrangement links TRBV7-8 to TRBJ1-1; D possibly corresponds to TRBD1 (5 bases). The V end lost 4 bases, the J end lost 4 bases, and 10 bases lay between the germline ends. CDR1 SGHVS and CDR2 FQNEAQ come from the germline V gene. CDR3 length: 13 amino acids. CDR3 nucleotides: TGTGCCAGCAGCTGGGGGGTGGGCACTGAAGCTTTCTTT. Translated: CASSWGVGTEAFF.

Written as DNA, the CDR3 is TGTGCCAGCAGCGCCCTGGGACTAGCGACCTACGAGCAGTACGTC. This gives the protein CASSALGLATYEQYV. This chain uses TRBV6-2 or TRBV6-3 with TRBJ2-7; 10 positions agree with TRBD2. V lost 6 bases and J lost 2; bases outside the gene matches: 7. CDR3 length equals 15 residues. Germline V gene data show CDR1 as MNHEY and CDR2 as SVGEGT.

The chain employs TRBV5-1 and TRBJ2-5, with 7 bases lining up with TRBD1. This CDR3 has 15 amino acids. The ends lost 3 bases at V and 5 bases at J; junction bases unmatched: 10. Germline-derived CDR1 and CDR2 are SGHRS and YFSETQ. The CDR3 spells CASSSTGQSAETQYF. The CDR3, as DNA: TGCGCCAGCAGCTCGACAGGGCAATCTGCCGAGACCCAGTACTTC.

This chain connects TRBV11-2 to TRBJ1-2; the D gene is possibly TRBD1 (5 bases). Germline V gene sequence: CDR1 SGHAT, CDR2 FQNNGV. The CDR3 runs 16 residues. The V end was cut by 0 bases, the J end by 6 bases, with 17 bases between. DNA of the CDR3: TGTGCCAGCAGCTTAGAAGGATTGCTGGGGGGGAATGGCTACACCTTC. This sequence encodes CASSLEGLLGGNGYTF.

This chain connects TRBV7-9 to TRBJ1-3; a possible D gene is TRBD1 (5 bases). The CDR3 totals 14 residues. V was trimmed by 8 bases and J by 0 bases, leaving 11 bases between them. CDR1 SEHNR and CDR2 FQNEAQ come from the germline V gene (reference sequence). For the CDR3, the DNA is TGTGCCAGCGAACGGGGGATCTCTGGAAACACCATATATTTT. Translation gives CASERGISGNTIYF.

The chain couples TRBV5-1 to TRBJ2-7, with 8 nucleotides matching TRBD1. Germline V lookup: CDR1 SGHRS, CDR2 YFSETQ. The CDR3 extends over 13 amino acids. V was pared by 3 bases and J by 6 bases, with 5 bases of the junction left unmatched. The CDR3 bases are TGCGCCAGCAGCTGGCCAGGGGGCGGCGAGCAGTACTTC. Translating it yields CASSWPGGGEQYF.

This clone was seen just once. This rearrangement joins TRBV19 to TRBJ2-7; 10 nucleotides agree with TRBD1. The germline CDR1 and CDR2 sequences are LNHDA and SQIVND (reference sequence). The CDR3 extends over 11 amino acids. CDR3 loop: CASRGQGEWHV. The CDR3 DNA reads as TGTGCCAGTAGAGGACAGGGGGAGTGGCACGTC.

The chain recombines TRBV11-3 with TRBJ2-1; D uncertain. The V and J ends lost 8 bases and 0 bases respectively, with 8 bases between them. CDR1 is SGHNT and CDR2 is YENEEA in the germline V gene. This CDR3 region has 13 residues. The CDR3 region has the DNA TGTGCCAGCCGCCGGAGCTCCTACAATGAGCAGTTCTTC. Its protein product is CASRRSSYNEQFF. The variable domain in full, with the rest retrieved from reference TRBV11-3 and TRBJ2-1, is EAGVVQSPRYKIIEKKQPVAFWCNPISGHNTLYWYLQNLGQGPELLIRYENEEAVDDSQLPKDRFSAERLKGVDSTLKIQPAELGDSAVYLCASRRSSYNEQFFGPGTRLTVL.

This clone was found a few times. The J gene is TRBJ2-7, the V gene TRBV10-1; D is possibly TRBD2 (5 bases). Trimming took 8 bases from V and 4 from J, leaving 18 bases between them. The CDR3 consists of 14 residues. CDR1 WNHNN and CDR2 SYGVQD come from the germline V gene (reference sequence). The CDR3 sequence: CASSLEGERYEQYV. The CDR3 DNA sequence: TGCGCCAGCTCTCTCGAGGGTGAACGATACGAGCAGTACGTC.

The V gene is TRBV12-5, the J gene TRBJ2-5, with a possible D match to TRBD1 (6 bases). This CDR3 is built from 14 residues. Trimming took off 6 bases at V and 4 bases at J, with 15 bases between the two ends. Germline V gene data show CDR1 as LGHNT and CDR2 as FRNRAP. The CDR3, as DNA: TGTGCTAGTGGGATCACAGGGCGAGGAGAGACCCAGTACTTC. It codes for CASGITGRGETQYF.

The chain links TRBV15 to TRBJ2-3, with TRBD2 as a possible D gene (5 bases). Trimming removed 3 bases from V and 4 bases from J, with 11 bases in between. The CDR3 has 14 amino acids. Germline-derived CDR1 and CDR2 are LNHNV and YYDKDF (reference sequence). The CDR3 coding sequence is TGTGCCACCAGCAGCAGGACTTCCGCAGATACGCAGTATTTT. This gives the protein CATSSRTSADTQYF.

This rearrangement joins TRBV4-2 to TRBJ1-3; the match to TRBD1 covers 11 bases. The CDR3 loop spans 16 amino acids. The ends lost 2 bases at V and 2 bases at J; junction bases unmatched: 2. CDR1 is LGHNA, CDR2 YNFKEQ, per germline. As DNA, the CDR3 is TGTGCCAGCAGCCAACTGGGACAGGGGGCTGGAAACACCATATATTTT. As protein: CASSQLGQGAGNTIYF.

This chain connects TRBV5-1 to TRBJ1-1, with 9 nucleotides matching TRBD1. Germline V gene data show CDR1 as SGHRS and CDR2 as YFSETQ. J gave up 4 bases and V 0 bases, and 4 bases lay outside the gene matches. This CDR3 has 15 amino acids. The CDR3 region has the DNA TGCGCCAGCAGCTTGGCACGGACAGGGGCCACTGAAGCTTTCTTT. Translation gives CASSLARTGATEAFF.

There are a few counts of this clone. The chain employs TRBV15 and TRBJ2-3; D may be TRBD2 (6 bases). Germline CDR1 is LNHNV and CDR2 is YYDKDF (reference sequence). The CDR3 contains 15 residues. Trimming shortened V by 2 bases and J by 1 base, and 10 bases separated the two germline ends. CDR3 amino acids: CATSRRERGTDTQYF. CDR3 nucleotide sequence: TGTGCCACCAGCAGACGGGAGCGGGGCACAGATACGCAGTATTTT.

The chain is built from TRBV7-9 and TRBJ1-2; TRBD1 agrees at 7 bases. Germline lookup yields CDR1 SEHNR and CDR2 FQNEAQ (reference sequence). The CDR3 extends over 14 amino acids. Germline trimming cut 1 base from V and 5 bases from J; bases unmatched to any gene: 4. The CDR3 DNA follows: TGTGCCAGCAGCTTAGATGGGACAGATTATGGCTACACCTTC. Its translation is CASSLDGTDYGYTF.

This chain connects TRBV6-5 to TRBJ1-1; possible D gene TRBD1, 6 bases. This CDR3 spans 14 amino acids. V lost 2 bases and J 6 bases, leaving 13 bases between the germline ends. Germline-derived CDR1 and CDR2 are MNHEY and SVGAGI. This CDR3 reads CASSYGGAFAEAFF. The CDR3 DNA is TGTGCCAGCAGTTACGGGGGGGCTTTTGCTGAAGCTTTCTTT.

A single count supports this clone. V usage is TRBV9 and J usage is TRBJ1-6; 10 bases line up with TRBD1. The V gene end was trimmed by 3 bases and the J gene end by 4 bases; junction bases not matched to a gene: 7. Looked up from germline, CDR1 is SGDLS and CDR2 is YYNGEE. The CDR3 covers 17 residues. The CDR3 nucleotides are TGTGCCAGCAGCGCCCGGGACAGGGGACTATATAATTCACCCCTCCACTTT. This sequence encodes CASSARDRGLYNSPLHF.

The CDR3 region is CASSRGQGFYGYTF. CDR3 sequence (DNA): TGTGCCAGCAGTCGAGGGCAGGGGTTCTATGGCTACACCTTC. The V gene is TRBV25-1, the J gene TRBJ1-2, with TRBD1 as a possible D gene (6 bases). This CDR3 spans 14 amino acids. V was clipped by 5 bases and J by 4 bases, with 14 bases between them. Germline V lookup: CDR1 MGHDK, CDR2 SYGVNS.

This chain uses TRBV29-1 with TRBJ1-1; D call uncertain. CDR3 length: 13 residues. Germline CDR1 is SQVTM and CDR2 is ANQGSEA. V was shortened by 4 bases and J by 0 bases, with 9 bases between the two germline ends. CDR3 loop: CSVAGSVNTEAFF. The CDR3 DNA sequence: TGCAGCGTTGCGGGGTCAGTGAACACTGAAGCTTTCTTT.

This clone was seen just once. The chain joins TRBV19 to TRBJ1-2; 9 nucleotides match TRBD1. CDR3 length: 12 residues. Germline V gives CDR1 LNHDA, CDR2 SQIVND (reference sequence). With 9 bases clipped from V and 8 bases from J, the junction kept 7 bases outside the gene matches. CDR3 bases: TGTGCCAGCGGGGGGACAGGGAGCGGCTACACCTTC. Its translation: CASGGTGSGYTF.

The chain links TRBV7-8 to TRBJ2-7, with D perhaps matching TRBD2 (6 bases). The CDR3 spans 14 residues. Trimming shortened V by 1 base and J by 3 bases, and 10 bases separated the two germline ends. Germline V gives CDR1 SGHVS, CDR2 FQNEAQ. CDR3 bases: TGTGCCAGCAGCTTAGGACTAGGGCACTACGAGCAGTACGTC. This gives the protein CASSLGLGHYEQYV.

The V call is TRBV7-8, the J call TRBJ2-3, with a tentative D call TRBD2 (6 bases). CDR1 SGHVS and CDR2 FQNEAQ come from the germline V gene. The CDR3 runs 16 residues. V was pared by 4 bases and J by 3 bases, with 17 bases between. The CDR3 region is CASSSIGGRDTDTQYF. DNA for the CDR3: TGTGCCAGCAGCTCAATCGGGGGACGGGATACAGATACGCAGTATTTT.

This clone showed up just a few times. J is TRBJ1-2 and V is TRBV4-1; 9 nucleotides align to TRBD1. The J segment lost 2 bases and the V segment lost 1 base, leaving 2 bases of the junction unmatched. There are 15 residues in the CDR3. CDR1 is MGHRA and CDR2 is YSYEKL in the germline V gene. The CDR3 nucleotides are TGCGCCAGCAGCCAAGGGACAGGGGACAACTATGGCTACACCTTC. It specifies CASSQGTGDNYGYTF.

The chain employs TRBV19 and TRBJ2-7, with 7 nucleotides matching TRBD2. The ends lost 3 bases at V and 4 bases at J; junction bases unmatched: 12. CDR1 and CDR2 from the germline V gene are LNHDA and SQIVND (reference sequence). This CDR3 has 16 amino acids. The CDR3 region is CASSMGGTKGLYEQYF. CDR3 in DNA: TGTGCCAGTAGTATGGGGGGGACTAAGGGGCTTTACGAGCAGTACTTC.